This TCR beta chain was found in a study of T cells in Graves' hyperthyroidism and ophthalmopathy. TCR beta CDR3 regions were amplified from RNA. The HTBI primer set served for first-round RT-PCR of the TCR CDR3. Each CDR3 protein is one row after TCRdb ran MiXCR on the multiplex PCR reads. The sample records 250,000 or so distinct CDR3 sequences, 13% to 15% being singletons. Worth noting for this clonotype: Germline is not matched at one junction end, which may reflect a read error.

This CDR3 contains 13 residues. Germline V gene lookup returns CDR1 SGHRS and CDR2 YFSETQ. Sample: blood. J is TRBJ1-2 and V is TRBV5-1; D unclear. This sequence was found in a woman aged 45-65 years with Graves' hyperthyroidism that later progressed to Graves' ophthalmopathy. This chain's CDR3 is CASLGHPGYGYAF. The CDR3 nucleotides read TGCGCCAGCCTAGGGCATCCGGGCTATGGCTACGCCTTC.